Each of the 13 T cell receptor beta chains below was sequenced from the same sample in a study of control samples from healthy donors and cancer patients. TCRdb's copy holds only in-frame clones and misses some; the assay was immunoSEQ multiplex PCR. This table holds 120,000 to 150,000 clones, 75% to 95% found once. Sequenced sample: blood. These receptors originate from a man aged 25 to 40 in good health.

The chain is built from TRBV7-2 and TRBJ2-1; 11 nucleotides agree with TRBD2. The length of the CDR3 is 17 residues. Trimming at V came to 2 bases and at J to 4 bases, leaving 7 bases not matched to a gene. CDR1 and CDR2 (germline): SGHTA, FQGNSA. Written as DNA, the CDR3 is TGTGCCAGCAGCTTACATACTAGCGGGGGAACTTACAATGAGCAGTTCTTC. This sequence encodes CASSLHTSGGTYNEQFF.

This chain links TRBV7-8 with TRBJ1-2; possibly TRBD1 for D (5 bases). The ends were cut back, 4 bases at V and 2 bases at J, with 11 bases in the middle. The CDR3 length is 14 residues. Germline values: CDR1 SGHVS, CDR2 FQNEAQ. DNA of the CDR3: TGTGCCAGCAGCTCGAGGGACTCAAACTATGGCTACACCTTC. Its protein is CASSSRDSNYGYTF. Using reference TRBV7-8 and TRBJ1-2 for the parts outside the CDR3, the full variable domain is GAGVSQSPRYKVAKRGQDVALRCDPISGHVSLFWYQQALGQGPEFLTYFQNEAQLDKSGLPSDRFFAERPEGSVSTLKIQRTQQEDSAVYLCASSSRDSNYGYTFGSGTRLTVV.

The CDR3 region is CASSILISDGYTF. For the CDR3, the DNA is TGTGCCAGTAGTATCCTTATCAGCGATGGCTACACCTTC. This chain links TRBV19 with TRBJ1-2; D remains unclear. Germline V CDR1 and CDR2: LNHDA, SQIVND (reference sequence). V was trimmed by 3 bases and J by 6 bases, leaving 11 bases between them. The CDR3 has 13 amino acids.

The chain is built from TRBV24-1 and TRBJ1-2, with D uncertain. CDR1 and CDR2 (germline): KGHDR, SFDVKD. With 2 bases removed from V and 0 bases from J, the gap between germline ends came to 9 bases. The CDR3 is made up of 15 amino acids. CDR3 in amino acids: CATSDSLGTNYGYTF. In DNA, the CDR3 is TGTGCCACCAGTGATTCTCTCGGGACTAACTATGGCTACACCTTC.

This chain uses TRBV5-1 with TRBJ2-1, with D possibly matching TRBD2 (7 bases). There are 13 residues in the CDR3. Trimming took off 7 bases at V and 4 bases at J, with 12 bases between the two ends. Germline V CDR1 and CDR2: SGHRS, YFSETQ. The CDR3 sequence is CASGGALYNEQFF. The CDR3 DNA reads TGCGCCAGCGGGGGGGCTCTATACAATGAGCAGTTCTTC.

The CDR3 DNA sequence: TGTGCCAGCAGCTTGCAGGGAGCCTACGAGCAGTACTTC. Translated: CASSLQGAYEQYF. The genes are TRBV5-5 and TRBJ2-7; D is perhaps TRBD1 or TRBD2 (5 bases each). Germline V gene data show CDR1 as SGHKS and CDR2 as YYEKEE (reference sequence). The CDR3 extends over 13 amino acids. With 1 base removed from V and 2 bases from J, the gap between germline ends came to 7 bases.

The chain combines TRBV12-3 or TRBV12-4 with TRBJ1-2; D is ambiguous. The V end lost 2 bases, the J end lost 2 bases, and 6 bases lay between the germline ends. The CDR3 loop spans 13 amino acids. As DNA, the CDR3 is TGTGCCAGCAGTTTATCGATGAACTATGGCTACACCTTC. This encodes CASSLSMNYGYTF.

J is TRBJ1-4 and V is TRBV28; no clear D. The germline gives CDR1 MDHEN, CDR2 SYDVKM. The CDR3 length is 15 residues. The V gene lost 3 bases and the J gene lost 5 bases, with 13 bases spanning the gap. CDR3 in DNA: TGTGCCAGCAGTTTCGGGCAGAGAGGAAATGAAAAACTGTTTTTT. Its translation: CASSFGQRGNEKLFF.

The chain employs TRBV6-5 and TRBJ2-7, with TRBD2 matching 9 bases. The germline V gene encodes CDR1 MNHEY and CDR2 SVGAGI. Trimming took 8 bases from V and 1 from J; bases not matched to a gene: 6. The CDR3 sequence is 14 residues long. CDR3 sequence (DNA): TGTGCCAGCCGGGGACTAGCTGCTTCCTACGAGCAGTACTTC. Protein: CASRGLAASYEQYF.

V is TRBV19 and J is TRBJ1-5, with unresolved D. The CDR3 has 14 amino acids. V was cut by 7 bases and J by 7 bases, with 17 bases left in between. The germline gives CDR1 LNHDA, CDR2 SQIVND (reference sequence). The CDR3 bases are TGTGCCAGTAAGGAGGGCGGGGTGGGGCAGCCCCAGCATTTT. Protein product: CASKEGGVGQPQHF.

The DNA of the CDR3 is TGTGCCAGCAGCAATGAGACAGGGCCCGAGCAGTACTTC. Residues: CASSNETGPEQYF. V is TRBV21-1 and J is TRBJ2-7; TRBD1 reflects the table's D call only, with no check against the DNA. TRBV21-1 counts as a pseudogene. The CDR3 covers 13 residues.

About this clone itself: The sample contains more than one DNA sequence encoding this CDR3. V is TRBV19 and J is TRBJ1-2, with 7 bases identical to TRBD1. Losses at the gene ends were 3 bases for V and 6 bases for J; bases not matched to a gene: 4. Germline loops: CDR1 LNHDA, CDR2 SQIVND (reference sequence). The CDR3 runs 13 residues. CDR3 DNA sequence: TGTGCCAGTAGTATTGGGCAGGGGGATGGCTACACCTTC. Protein sequence: CASSIGQGDGYTF.

The chain joins TRBV7-2 to TRBJ2-7; tentative D call: TRBD2 (6 bases). The V and J ends lost 5 bases and 0 bases respectively, with 14 bases between them. This CDR3 region has 15 residues. Germline V gene lookup returns CDR1 SGHTA and CDR2 FQGNSA. CDR3 loop: CASSPGRGNSYEQYF. CDR3 nucleotide sequence: TGTGCCAGCAGCCCGGGGCGGGGTAACTCCTACGAGCAGTACTTC.